This T cell receptor (beta chain) stems from a study of cytomegalovirus exposure and HLA in healthy donors. Vbeta (60) and Jbeta (13) primers were used in the PCR. Sequencing was performed with immunoSEQ multiplex PCR; in TCRdb, only in-frame clones are kept and a portion is missing. There are about 160,000 clones in the sample; approximately 80% occur only once, and more than 1.3% lies in the top ten. Germline V gene lookup returns CDR1 LGHNA and CDR2 YNFKEQ. The CDR3 runs 15 residues. With 3 bases removed from V and 1 base from J, the gap between germline ends came to 10 bases. The sequenced material came from PBMCs. The sequence came from a male donor in good health and CMV-seronegative. The chain couples TRBV4-2 to TRBJ1-5; D call uncertain. The DNA of the CDR3 is TGTGCCAGCAGCCAGGCCCTCGGGAGCAATCAGCCCCAGCATTTT. Protein: CASSQALGSNQPQHF.